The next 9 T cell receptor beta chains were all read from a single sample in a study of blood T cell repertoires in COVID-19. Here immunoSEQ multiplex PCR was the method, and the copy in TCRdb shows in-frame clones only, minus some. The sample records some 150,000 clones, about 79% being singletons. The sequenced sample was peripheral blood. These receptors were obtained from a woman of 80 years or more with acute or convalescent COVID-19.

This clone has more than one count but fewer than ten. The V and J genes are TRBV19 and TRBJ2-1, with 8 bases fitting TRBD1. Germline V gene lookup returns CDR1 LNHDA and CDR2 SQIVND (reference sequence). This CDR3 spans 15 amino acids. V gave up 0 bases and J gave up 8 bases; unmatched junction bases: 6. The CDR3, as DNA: TGTGCCAGTAGTATAGATCAGGGGGCGGGCGATGAGCAGTTCTTC. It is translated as CASSIDQGAGDEQFF. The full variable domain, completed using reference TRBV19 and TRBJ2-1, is DGGITQSPKYLFRKEGQNVTLSCEQNLNHDAMYWYRQDPGQGLRLIYYSQIVNDFQKGDIAEGYSVSREKKESFPLTVTSAQKNPTAFYLCASSIDQGAGDEQFFGPGTRLTVL.

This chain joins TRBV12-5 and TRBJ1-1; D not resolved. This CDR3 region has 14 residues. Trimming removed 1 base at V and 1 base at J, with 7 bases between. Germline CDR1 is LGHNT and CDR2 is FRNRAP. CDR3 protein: CASGLDPGNTEAFF. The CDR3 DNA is TGTGCTAGTGGTTTGGACCCAGGGAACACTGAAGCTTTCTTT. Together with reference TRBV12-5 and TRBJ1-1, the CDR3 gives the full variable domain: DARVTQTPRHKVTEMGQEVTMRCQPILGHNTVFWYRQTMMQGLELLAYFRNRAPLDDSGMPKDRFSAEMPDATLATLKIQPSEPRDSAVYFCASGLDPGNTEAFFGQGTRLTVV.

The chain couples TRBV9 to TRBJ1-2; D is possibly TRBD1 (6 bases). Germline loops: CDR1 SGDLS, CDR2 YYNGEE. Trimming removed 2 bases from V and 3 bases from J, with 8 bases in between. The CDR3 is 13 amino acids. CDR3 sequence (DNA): TGTGCCAGCAGCGTTTCAGGGGACTATGGCTACACCTTC. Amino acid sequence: CASSVSGDYGYTF. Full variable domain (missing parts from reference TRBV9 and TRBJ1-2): DSGVTQTPKHLITATGQRVTLRCSPRSGDLSVYWYQQSLDQGLQFLIQYYNGEERAKGNILERFSAQQFPDLHSELNLSSLELGDSALYFCASSVSGDYGYTFGSGTRLTVV.

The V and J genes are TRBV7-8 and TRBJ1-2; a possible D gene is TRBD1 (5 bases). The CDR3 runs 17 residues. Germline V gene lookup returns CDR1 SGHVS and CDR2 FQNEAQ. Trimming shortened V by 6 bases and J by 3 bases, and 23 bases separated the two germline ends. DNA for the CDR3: TGTGCCAGCAGTTCTATCGAGCGTGGGACTGCGGACTATGGCTACACCTTC. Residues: CASSSIERGTADYGYTF.

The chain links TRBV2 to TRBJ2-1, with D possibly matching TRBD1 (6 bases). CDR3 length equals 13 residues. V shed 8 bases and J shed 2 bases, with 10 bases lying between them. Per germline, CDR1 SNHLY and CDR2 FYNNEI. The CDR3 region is CASFPGAYNEQFF. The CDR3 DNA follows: TGTGCCAGCTTTCCAGGGGCCTACAATGAGCAGTTCTTC.

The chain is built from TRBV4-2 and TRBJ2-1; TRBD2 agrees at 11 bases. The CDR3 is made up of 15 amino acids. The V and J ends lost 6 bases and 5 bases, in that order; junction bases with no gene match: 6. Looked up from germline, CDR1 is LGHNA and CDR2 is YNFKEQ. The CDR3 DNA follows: TGTGCCAGCAGGCTAGGGACTAGCGGAAACAATGAGCAGTTCTTC. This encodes CASRLGTSGNNEQFF.

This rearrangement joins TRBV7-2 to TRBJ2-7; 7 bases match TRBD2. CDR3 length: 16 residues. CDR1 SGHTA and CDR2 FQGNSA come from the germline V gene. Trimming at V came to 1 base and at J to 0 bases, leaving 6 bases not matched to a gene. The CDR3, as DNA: TGTGCCAGCAGCTTAGTAAGCGGGGTAAGCTCCTACGAGCAGTACTTC. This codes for CASSLVSGVSSYEQYF.

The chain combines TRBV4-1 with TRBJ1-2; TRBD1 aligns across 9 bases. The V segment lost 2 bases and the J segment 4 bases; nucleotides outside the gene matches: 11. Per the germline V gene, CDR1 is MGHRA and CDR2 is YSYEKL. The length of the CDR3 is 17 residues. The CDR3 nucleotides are TGCGCCAGCAGCCAACTACAGGGGGCCGGCCCTGGCTATGGCTACACCTTC. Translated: CASSQLQGAGPGYGYTF.

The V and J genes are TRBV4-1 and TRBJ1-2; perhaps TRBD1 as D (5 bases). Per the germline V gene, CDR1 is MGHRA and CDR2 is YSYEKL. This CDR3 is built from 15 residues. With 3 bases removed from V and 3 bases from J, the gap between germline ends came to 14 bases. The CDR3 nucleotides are TGCGCCAGCAGCCAGATGCAGGGTGGGGACTATGGCTACACCTTC. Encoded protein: CASSQMQGGDYGYTF.